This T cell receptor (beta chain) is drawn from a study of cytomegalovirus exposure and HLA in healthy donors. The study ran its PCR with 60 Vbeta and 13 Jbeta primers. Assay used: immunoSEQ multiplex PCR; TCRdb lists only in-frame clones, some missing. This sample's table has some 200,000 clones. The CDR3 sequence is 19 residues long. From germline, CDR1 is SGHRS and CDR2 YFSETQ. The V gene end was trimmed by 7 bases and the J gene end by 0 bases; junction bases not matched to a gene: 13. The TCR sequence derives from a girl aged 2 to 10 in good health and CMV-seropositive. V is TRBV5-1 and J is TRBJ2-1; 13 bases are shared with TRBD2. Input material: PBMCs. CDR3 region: CASGGGTSGILSSYNEQFF. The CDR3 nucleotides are TGCGCCAGCGGAGGCGGGACTAGCGGGATCTTGAGCTCCTACAATGAGCAGTTCTTC.